This T cell receptor beta chain was found in a study of regulatory T cells in long-lasting Graves disease (dated by TCRdb to the early 2020s). Looking at the study overall: To count as having persistent Graves' disease, a patient had to have received antithyroid drug treatment for over 5 years with TSH receptor autoantibodies remaining persistently positive. Persistent Graves' disease patients were compared with newly diagnosed Graves' disease patients by peripheral blood TCR sequencing and RNA sequencing. The study was registered as a clinical trial and conducted in China. A total of roughly 35 samples underwent TCR sequencing: about 13 from persistent and 20 from newly diagnosed Graves' disease patients. In the clinical cohort, patients with persistent Graves' disease had used antithyroid drugs for an average of roughly 10 years.

The sample's time point label is to be understood as: persistent/refractory GD, antithyroid drugs over 5 years with positive TRAb. RNA was extracted from PBMCs in TRIzol for both TCR sequencing and RNA sequencing. The diagnosis of Graves' disease was made according to American Thyroid Association guidelines. Patients were recruited from an endocrinology department in Xi'an, China. From each patient, approximately 9 milliliters of peripheral blood was collected into an EDTA anticoagulant tube. Ficoll Paque Plus density gradient separation was used to isolate PBMCs, and no further T cell sorting was done. An Agilent 2100 Bioanalyzer and agarose gel were used to check RNA quality, while a NanoDrop 2000 measured RNA concentration. The paper's findings and limits, for the study overall: TRBV28, TRBJ1-2 and TRBJ2-5 were preferentially used in persistent disease, while TRBV20-1 and TRBJ2-1 were favored in newly diagnosed disease. Sequencing and analysis were limited to the TCR beta chain. More public clonotypes were shared among persistent patients (2,741) than among newly diagnosed patients (966). Peripheral blood alone was examined, since thyroid tissue, which constituted the primary lesion, could not be accessed. Compared with newly diagnosed patients, patients with persistent Graves' disease had lower TCR Shannon entropy and fewer highly expanded clones, which suggests clonal expansion. The small sample size was acknowledged by the authors as a limitation that may reduce accuracy.

This clonotype has a count of ten or more. There is no known antigen for this receptor. No much larger clonotype is one base removed from it; base qualities were not supplied. Libraries were constructed by multiplex PCR. The instrument was an Illumina HiSeq 4000. To build TCR beta libraries, CDR3 regions were amplified by Arm-PCR using iRepertoire HTBI primers. PCR products were gel purified before sequencing. The published analysis was carried out like this. Gene usage analysis of CDR3 amino acid clonotypes used the roughly 60 TRBV and 14 to 15 TRBJ segments found across samples. COPE and FqMerger were used to merge filtered high-quality paired reads into contigs. BLAST was used to align contigs to the IMGT TRBV, TRBD and TRBJ reference genes, and CDR3 was defined following IMGT. Any clonotype with a frequency above 0.1% was counted as a highly expanded clone. Repertoire diversity was measured by Shannon entropy, and V-J evenness by the Gini coefficient. A clonotype found in more than one individual was treated as public. The public sequencing data were trimmed at Q25 with fastp and processed into clonotypes with MiXCR by TCRdb, which kept only in-frame beta chains. Duplicate CDR3 protein sequences are folded into a single record with the most common DNA and genes. None of the V and J calls come from the authors' own analysis; TCRdb made them. This sample gives 350,000 to 500,000 distinct CDR3 sequences in total; approximately 22% of them show up just once. Of the sample, approximately 15% is held by the ten largest clones.

V is trimmed back by 7 bases and J by 10 bases, and the junction contains 13 bases that no gene match accounts for. The CDR3 spans 14 residues, from the cysteine through the phenylalanine. Only the CDR3 DNA stays, 42 bases, in frame from base 1. As encoded in the germline V gene (reference sequence), CDR1 is MNHEY while CDR2 is SMNVEV. This sequence originates from a female donor with Graves disease. The receptor chain draws on TRBV27 and TRBJ1-2; 9 nucleotides in the junction match TRBD1. This sample comprised peripheral blood mononuclear cells (PBMCs), obtained when the disease was refractory, from a patient treated with antithyroid drugs. The CDR3 has the sequence CASTKGGQGSVYTF. The nucleotide sequence is given as TGTGCCAGCACAAAAGGGGGACAGGGTTCAGTCTACACCTTC.